A selection of T cell receptor beta chains follows, all from one sample in a study of cytomegalovirus exposure and HLA in healthy donors. Repertoires were generated with immunoSEQ multiplex PCR, while TCRdb's copy carries only in-frame clones and drops some. The table has about 140,000 clones, approximately 77% seen once. Sequencing was performed on PBMCs. The source of these receptors is a woman in her forties or fifties in good health and CMV-seronegative. Each CDR3 is given with its conserved first and last residue. A D gene is named only where the DNA matches it firmly. Not all rows give a size; the values are once, few, many and, for expanded clones, a class.

abundance	v_gene	d_gene	j_gene	CDR3aa	CDR3nt
.	TRBV19	TRBD2	TRBJ2-5	CASSPPGLAGAETQYF	TGTGCCAGTAGCCCGCCGGGACTAGCGGGGGCAGAGACCCAGTACTTC
.	TRBV7-8	.	TRBJ1-1	CASSLNKNTEAFF	TGTGCCAGCAGCTTGAACAAGAACACTGAAGCTTTCTTT
.	TRBV27	.	TRBJ2-2	CASSLLQGMGGELFF	TGTGCCAGCAGTTTATTACAGGGAATGGGCGGGGAGCTGTTTTTT
.	TRBV7-7	TRBD1	TRBJ2-7	CASSRDRGSEQYF	TGTGCTAGCAGCCGGGACAGGGGCAGCGAGCAGTACTTC
few	TRBV15	TRBD2	TRBJ2-2	CATRYSGGKNGELFF	TGTGCCACCCGGTATAGCGGGGGGAAGAACGGGGAGCTGTTTTTT
.	TRBV10-3	.	TRBJ2-5	CAISETGWMETQYF	TGTGCCATCAGTGAAACAGGGTGGATGGAGACCCAGTACTTC
.	TRBV27	.	TRBJ1-5	CASSPSGYSNQPQHF	TGTGCCAGCAGTCCCTCGGGATATAGCAATCAGCCCCAGCATTTT
few	TRBV21-1	.	TRBJ1-4	CASSPNNRVGDEKLFF	TGTGCCAGCAGTCCAAATAACAGGGTAGGGGACGAAAAACTGTTTTTT
few	TRBV7-6	.	TRBJ1-4	CASSPTVTTNEKLFF	TGTGCCAGCAGCCCAACAGTCACCACGAATGAAAAACTGTTTTTT
.	TRBV29-1	TRBD1	TRBJ2-4	CSVGSAGGTNIQYF	TGCAGCGTTGGTTCGGCAGGGGGTACAAACATTCAGTACTTC
.	TRBV29-1	.	TRBJ1-5	CSVELGGGQPQHF	TGCAGCGTTGAGTTGGGGGGGGGACAGCCCCAGCATTTT
.	TRBV6-6	.	TRBJ1-1	CASSSETARNTEAFF	TGTGCCAGCAGCTCAGAGACAGCCAGGAACACTGAAGCTTTCTTT
.	TRBV9	.	TRBJ2-1	CASSSRGGDNYNEQFF	TGTGCCAGCAGCTCCCGTGGGGGCGATAACTACAATGAGCAGTTCTTC
.	TRBV11-1	TRBD1	TRBJ1-2	CASSLSGTGGISGYTF	TGTGCCAGCAGCTTATCCGGGACAGGGGGTATCTCTGGCTACACCTTC
.	TRBV18	TRBD1	TRBJ2-7	CASSFRQGTLYEQYF	TGTGCCAGCTCATTTCGACAGGGGACTCTTTACGAGCAGTACTTC
.	TRBV15	TRBD1	TRBJ2-6	CATSASRDRGLFGANVLTF	TGTGCCACCAGCGCCAGTAGGGACAGGGGGCTTTTTGGGGCCAACGTCCTGACTTTC
once	TRBV29-1	.	TRBJ2-2	CSVEFSPGNTGELFF	TGCAGCGTTGAATTTTCTCCAGGGAACACCGGGGAGCTGTTTTTT
.	TRBV7-8	TRBD1	TRBJ2-7	CASKRVAGGIYEQYF	TGTGCCAGCAAGAGGGTGGCAGGGGGCATCTACGAGCAGTACTTC
.	TRBV29-1	.	TRBJ1-1	CSVRQGMDTEAFF	TGCAGCGTTCGCCAGGGTATGGACACTGAAGCTTTCTTT
.	TRBV5-1	TRBD1	TRBJ1-2	CASSLAGRGHNGYTF	TGCGCCAGCAGCTTGGCTGGCAGGGGGCATAATGGCTACACCTTC
once	TRBV30	TRBD2	TRBJ2-7	CAWSVRRGLAVYEQYF	TGTGCCTGGAGTGTACGTCGGGGACTAGCGGTCTACGAGCAGTACTTC
few	TRBV5-5	TRBD1	TRBJ1-6	CASSWGQASSYNSPLHF	TGTGCCAGCAGCTGGGGACAGGCGAGCTCCTATAATTCACCCCTCCACTTT
.	TRBV6-1	TRBD1	TRBJ1-1	CASSEPGQGETEAFF	TGTGCCAGCAGTGAACCGGGACAGGGTGAAACTGAAGCTTTCTTT
.	TRBV29-1	TRBD1	TRBJ1-2	CSADQRGTAGIYGYTF	TGCAGCGCAGATCAGCGAGGGACAGCCGGCATCTATGGCTACACCTTC
.	TRBV4-1	.	TRBJ1-1	CASSQGGRNTEAFF	TGCGCCAGCAGCCAGGGCGGGAGGAACACTGAAGCTTTCTTT